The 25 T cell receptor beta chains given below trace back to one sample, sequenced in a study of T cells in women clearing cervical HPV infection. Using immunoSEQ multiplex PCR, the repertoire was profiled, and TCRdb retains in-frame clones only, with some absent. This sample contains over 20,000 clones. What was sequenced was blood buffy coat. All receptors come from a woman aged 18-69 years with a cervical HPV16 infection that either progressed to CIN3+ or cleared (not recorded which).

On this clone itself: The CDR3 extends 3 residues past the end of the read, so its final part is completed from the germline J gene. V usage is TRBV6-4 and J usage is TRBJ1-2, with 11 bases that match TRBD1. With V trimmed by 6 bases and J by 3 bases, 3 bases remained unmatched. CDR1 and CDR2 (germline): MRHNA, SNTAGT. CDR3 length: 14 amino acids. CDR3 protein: CASSPGQGDYGYTF. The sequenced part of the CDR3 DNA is TGTGCCAGCAGCCCGGGACAGGGGGACTATGGC.

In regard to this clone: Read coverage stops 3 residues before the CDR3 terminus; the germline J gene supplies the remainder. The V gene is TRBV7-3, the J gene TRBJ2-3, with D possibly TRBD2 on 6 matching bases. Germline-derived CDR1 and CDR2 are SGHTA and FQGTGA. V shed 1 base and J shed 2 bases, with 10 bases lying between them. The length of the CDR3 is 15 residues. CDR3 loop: CASSLSGVPTDTQYF. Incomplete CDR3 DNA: TGTGCCAGCAGCTTAAGCGGGGTACCCACAGATACG.

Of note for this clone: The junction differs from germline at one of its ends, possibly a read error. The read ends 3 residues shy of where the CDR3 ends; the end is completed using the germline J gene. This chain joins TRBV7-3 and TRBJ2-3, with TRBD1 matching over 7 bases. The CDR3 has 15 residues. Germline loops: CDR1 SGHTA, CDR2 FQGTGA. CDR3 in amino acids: CASSLTGAGTDTQYF. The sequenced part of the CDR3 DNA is TGTGCCAGCAGCCTAACAGGGGCCGGCACAGATACG.

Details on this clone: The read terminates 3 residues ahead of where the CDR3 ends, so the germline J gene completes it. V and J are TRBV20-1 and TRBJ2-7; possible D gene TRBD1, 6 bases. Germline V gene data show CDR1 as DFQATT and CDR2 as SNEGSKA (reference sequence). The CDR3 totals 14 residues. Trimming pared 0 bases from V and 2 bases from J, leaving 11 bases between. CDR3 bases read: TGCAGTGCTAGAGATCAGGGGTTCCCCTACGAG. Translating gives CSARDQGFPYE. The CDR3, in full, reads CSARDQGFPYEQYF.

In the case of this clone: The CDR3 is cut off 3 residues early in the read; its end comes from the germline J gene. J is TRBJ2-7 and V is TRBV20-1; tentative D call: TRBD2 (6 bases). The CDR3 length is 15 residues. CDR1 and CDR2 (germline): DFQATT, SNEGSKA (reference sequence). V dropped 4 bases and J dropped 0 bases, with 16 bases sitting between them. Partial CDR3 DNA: TGCAGTGCTATACCGGGGCACGGGGGCTCCTACGAG. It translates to CSAIPGHGGSYE. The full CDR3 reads CSAIPGHGGSYEQYF.

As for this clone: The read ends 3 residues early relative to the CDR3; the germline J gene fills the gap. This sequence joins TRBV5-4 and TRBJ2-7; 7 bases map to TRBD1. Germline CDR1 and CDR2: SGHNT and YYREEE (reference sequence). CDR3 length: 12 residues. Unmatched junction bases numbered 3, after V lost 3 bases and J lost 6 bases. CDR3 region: CASSYRGGEQYF. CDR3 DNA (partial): TGTGCCAGCAGCTACAGGGGCGGCGAG. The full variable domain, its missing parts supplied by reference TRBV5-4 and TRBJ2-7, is ETGVTQSPTHLIKTRGQQVTLRCSSQSGHNTVSWYQQALGQGPQFIFQYYREEENGRGNFPPRFSGLQFPNYSSELNVNALELDDSALYLCASSYRGGEQYFGPGTRLTVT.

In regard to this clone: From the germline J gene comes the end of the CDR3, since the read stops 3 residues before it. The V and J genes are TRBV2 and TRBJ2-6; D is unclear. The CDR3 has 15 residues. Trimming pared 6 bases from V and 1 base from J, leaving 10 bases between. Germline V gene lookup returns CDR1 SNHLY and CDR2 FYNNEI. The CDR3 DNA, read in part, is TGTGCCAGCAGCGCTACCCGATCTGGGGCCAACGTC. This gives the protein CASSATRSGANV. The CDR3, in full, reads CASSATRSGANVLTF.

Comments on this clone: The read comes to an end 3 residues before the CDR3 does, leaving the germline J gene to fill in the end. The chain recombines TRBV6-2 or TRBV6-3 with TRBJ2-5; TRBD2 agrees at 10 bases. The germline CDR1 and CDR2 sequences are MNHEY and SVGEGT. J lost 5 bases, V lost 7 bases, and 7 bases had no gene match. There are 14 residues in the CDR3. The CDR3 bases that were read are TGTGCCAGCAATCCGAGCGGGAGGGAGGAGACC. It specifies CASNPSGREET. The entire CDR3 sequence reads CASNPSGREETQYF.

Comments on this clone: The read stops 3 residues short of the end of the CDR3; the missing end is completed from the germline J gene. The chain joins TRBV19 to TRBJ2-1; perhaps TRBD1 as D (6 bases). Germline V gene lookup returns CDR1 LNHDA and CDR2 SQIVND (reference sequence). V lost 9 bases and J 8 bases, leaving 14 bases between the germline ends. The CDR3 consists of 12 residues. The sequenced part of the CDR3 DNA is TGTGCCAGCGAGGGGGATCTAGATGAG. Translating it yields CASEGDLDE. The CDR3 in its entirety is CASEGDLDEQFF.

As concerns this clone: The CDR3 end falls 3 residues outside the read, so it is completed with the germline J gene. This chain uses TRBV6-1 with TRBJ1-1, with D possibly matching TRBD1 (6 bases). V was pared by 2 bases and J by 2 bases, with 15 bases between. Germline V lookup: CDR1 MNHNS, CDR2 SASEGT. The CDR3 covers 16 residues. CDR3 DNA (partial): TGTGCCAGCAGTGAATGGCGGGACACGGGCAACACTGAA. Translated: CASSEWRDTGNTE. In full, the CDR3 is CASSEWRDTGNTEAFF.

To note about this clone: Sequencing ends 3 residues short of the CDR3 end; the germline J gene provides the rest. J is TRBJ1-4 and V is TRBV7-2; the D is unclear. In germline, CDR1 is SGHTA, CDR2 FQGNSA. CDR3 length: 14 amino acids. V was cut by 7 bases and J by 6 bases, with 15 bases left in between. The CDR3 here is CASTLHIGDEKLFF. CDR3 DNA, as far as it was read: TGTGCCAGCACCCTCCACATCGGGGATGAAAAA.

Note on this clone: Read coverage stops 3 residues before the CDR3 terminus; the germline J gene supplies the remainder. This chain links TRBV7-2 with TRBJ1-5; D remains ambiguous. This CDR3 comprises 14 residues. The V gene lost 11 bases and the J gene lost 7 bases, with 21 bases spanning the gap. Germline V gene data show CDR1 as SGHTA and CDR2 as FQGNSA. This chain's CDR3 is CAGTTEPSGQPQHF. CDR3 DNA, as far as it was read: TGTGCCGGTACTACCGAACCAAGCGGGCAGCCC.

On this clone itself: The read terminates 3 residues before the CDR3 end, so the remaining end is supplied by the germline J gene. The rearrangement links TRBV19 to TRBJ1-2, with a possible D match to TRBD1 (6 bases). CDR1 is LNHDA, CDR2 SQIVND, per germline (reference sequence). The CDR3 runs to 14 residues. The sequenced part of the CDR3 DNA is TGTGCCAGTAGACATAGCGGGGGGGCCAATGAC. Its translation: CASRHSGGAND. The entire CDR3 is CASRHSGGANDYTF.

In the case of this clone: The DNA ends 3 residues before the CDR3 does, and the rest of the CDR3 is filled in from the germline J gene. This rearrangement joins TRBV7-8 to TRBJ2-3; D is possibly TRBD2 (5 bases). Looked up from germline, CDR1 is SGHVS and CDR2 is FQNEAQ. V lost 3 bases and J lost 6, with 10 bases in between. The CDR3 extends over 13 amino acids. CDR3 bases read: TGTGCCAGCAGCTTTGCGGGCGTGGATACG. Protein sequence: CASSFAGVDT. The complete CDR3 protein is CASSFAGVDTQYF.

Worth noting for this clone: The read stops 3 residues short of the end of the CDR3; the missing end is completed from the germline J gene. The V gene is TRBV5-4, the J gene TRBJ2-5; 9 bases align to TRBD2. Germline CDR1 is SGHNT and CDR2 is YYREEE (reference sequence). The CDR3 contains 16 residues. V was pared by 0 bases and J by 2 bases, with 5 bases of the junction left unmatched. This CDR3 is CASSLGGLAGQETQYF. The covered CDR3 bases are TGTGCCAGCAGCTTGGGGGGGCTAGCGGGGCAAGAGACC.

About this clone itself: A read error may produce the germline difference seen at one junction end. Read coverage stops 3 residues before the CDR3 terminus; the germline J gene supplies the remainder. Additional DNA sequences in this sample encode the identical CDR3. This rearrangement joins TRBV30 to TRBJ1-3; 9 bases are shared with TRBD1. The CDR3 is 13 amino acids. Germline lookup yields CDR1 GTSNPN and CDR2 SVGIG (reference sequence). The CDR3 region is CAWQQGAGDTIYF. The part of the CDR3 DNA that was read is TGTGCCTGGCAACAGGGGGCGGGGGACACG.

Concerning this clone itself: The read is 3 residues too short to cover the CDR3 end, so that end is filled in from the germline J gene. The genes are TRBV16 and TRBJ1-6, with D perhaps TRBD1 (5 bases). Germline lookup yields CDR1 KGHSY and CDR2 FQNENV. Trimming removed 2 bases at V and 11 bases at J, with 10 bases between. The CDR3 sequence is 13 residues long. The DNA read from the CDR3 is TGTGCCAGCAGCCAAGGCAGGGCTGCACCC. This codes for CASSQGRAAP. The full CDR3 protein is CASSQGRAAPLHF.

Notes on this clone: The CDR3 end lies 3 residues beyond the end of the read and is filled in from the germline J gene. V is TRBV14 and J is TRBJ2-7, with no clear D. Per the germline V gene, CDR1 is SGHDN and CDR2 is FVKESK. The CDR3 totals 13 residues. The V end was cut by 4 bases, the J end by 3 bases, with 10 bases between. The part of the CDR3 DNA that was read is TGTGCCAGCAGCCCCGGTTCTTTCTACGAG. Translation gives CASSPGSFYE. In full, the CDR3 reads CASSPGSFYEQYF.

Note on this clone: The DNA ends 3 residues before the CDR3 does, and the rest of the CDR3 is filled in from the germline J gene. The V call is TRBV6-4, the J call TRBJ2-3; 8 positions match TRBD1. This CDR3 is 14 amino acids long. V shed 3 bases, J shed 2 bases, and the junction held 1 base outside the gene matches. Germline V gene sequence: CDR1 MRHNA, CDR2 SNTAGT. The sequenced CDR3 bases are TGTGCCAGCAGTGAGACAGGGGTCACAGATACG. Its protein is CASSETGVTDT. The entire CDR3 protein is CASSETGVTDTQYF.

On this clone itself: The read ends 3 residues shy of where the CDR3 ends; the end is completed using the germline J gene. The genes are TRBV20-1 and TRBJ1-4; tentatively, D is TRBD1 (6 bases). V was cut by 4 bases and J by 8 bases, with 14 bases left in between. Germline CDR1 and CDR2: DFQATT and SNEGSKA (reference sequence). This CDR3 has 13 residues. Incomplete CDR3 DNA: TGCAGTGCTAACAGGGTGAATGACGAAAAA. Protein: CSANRVNDEK. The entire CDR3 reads CSANRVNDEKLFF.

CDR3 in amino acids: CASSRRTGHLETQYF. Incomplete CDR3 DNA: TGTGCCAGCAGTCGACGAACTGGACATCTGGAGACC. V usage is TRBV5-6 and J usage is TRBJ2-5; D possibly corresponds to TRBD1 (5 bases). Read data end 3 residues before the CDR3 end; the end is taken from the germline J gene. CDR1 and CDR2 (germline): SGHDT, YYEEEE. CDR3 length equals 15 residues. Trimming cost V 5 bases and J 5 bases, with 19 bases left between them.

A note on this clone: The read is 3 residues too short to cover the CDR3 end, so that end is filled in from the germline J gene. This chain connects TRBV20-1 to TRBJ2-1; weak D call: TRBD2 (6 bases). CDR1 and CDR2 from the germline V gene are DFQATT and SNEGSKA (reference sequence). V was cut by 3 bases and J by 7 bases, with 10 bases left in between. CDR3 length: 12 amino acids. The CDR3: CSASRGGNEQFF. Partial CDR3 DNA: TGCAGTGCTAGTCGGGGAGGTAATGAG.

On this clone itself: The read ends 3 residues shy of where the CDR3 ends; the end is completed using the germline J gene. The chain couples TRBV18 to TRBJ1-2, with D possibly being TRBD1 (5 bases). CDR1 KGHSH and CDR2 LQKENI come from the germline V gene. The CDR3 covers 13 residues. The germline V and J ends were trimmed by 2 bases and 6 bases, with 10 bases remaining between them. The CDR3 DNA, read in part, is TGTGCCAGCTCACCAGACAGAGGCAATGGC. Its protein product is CASSPDRGNG. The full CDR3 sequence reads CASSPDRGNGYTF.

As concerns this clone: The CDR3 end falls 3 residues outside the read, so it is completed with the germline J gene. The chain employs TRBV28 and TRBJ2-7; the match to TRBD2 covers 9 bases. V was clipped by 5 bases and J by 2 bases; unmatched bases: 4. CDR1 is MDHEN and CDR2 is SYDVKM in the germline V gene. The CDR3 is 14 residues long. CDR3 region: CASSPASGAYEQYF. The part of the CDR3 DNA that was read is TGTGCCAGCAGTCCGGCTAGCGGGGCCTACGAG.

CDR3 DNA, as far as it was read: TGTGCCAGCAGCCAAGGACAGGGAGCCTATGGC. Translating it yields CASSQGQGAYG. The full CDR3 protein reads CASSQGQGAYGYTF. The chain couples TRBV4-2 to TRBJ1-2, with 7 bases matching TRBD1. The observed sequence ends 3 residues before the CDR3 terminus, with the missing tail filled in from the germline J gene. V gave up 1 base and J gave up 4 bases; unmatched junction bases: 3. The V gene's germline CDR1 is LGHNA and CDR2 YNFKEQ. This CDR3 region has 14 residues.